This T cell receptor (beta chain) was recovered during a study of identifying expanded T cells in peripheral blood. The CDR3 consists of 14 residues. Trimming cost V 1 base and J 6 bases, with 10 bases left between them. Germline CDR1 is SGHTA and CDR2 is FQGNSA. Repertoires were generated with immunoSEQ multiplex PCR, while TCRdb's copy carries only in-frame clones and drops some. The table has some 78,000 clones, less than 90% seen once; the top ten hold about 18%. The specimen sequenced was blood. The receptor was isolated from a person aged 18 to 70 in good health. This sequence joins TRBV7-2 and TRBJ2-1; D not certain. The CDR3 sequence is CASSLEFRINEQFF. CDR3 DNA sequence: TGTGCCAGCAGCTTAGAGTTTAGGATCAATGAGCAGTTCTTC.